This is a list of T cell receptor beta chains from one sample in a study of OX40 agonist ivuxolimab in advanced cancers. This table comes from immunoSEQ multiplex PCR, and its TCRdb copy is limited to in-frame clones, with some not included. The top ten hold about 0.4% of the sample, which has approximately 58,000 clones, under 95% seen once. The material sequenced was CD4+ or CD8+ T cells sorted from blood, taken in a trial of the OX40 agonist ivuxolimab. Receptors originate from an adult with an advanced solid tumor such as melanoma, head and neck, liver or kidney cancer. CDR3s include the opening cysteine and the closing phenylalanine or tryptophan. D genes are given only for firm matches. Clone size appears in some rows only: once, few, many, or a class for an expanded clone.

>TRBJ2-5|TRBD1|TRBV5-4|-
TGTGCCAGCAGCAAGGGACAGGGGATAGGTGAGACCCAGTACTTC
CASSKGQGIGETQYF
>TRBJ1-3|-|TRBV7-9|-
TGTGCCAGCAGCCCTTGGGGCAGGGACTCCGGAAACACCATATATTTT
CASSPWGRDSGNTIYF
>TRBJ2-6|TRBD1|TRBV30|-
TGTGCCTGGAGTGTATTGGGACAGATGGTCTCTGGGGCCAACGTCCTGACTTTC
CAWSVLGQMVSGANVLTF
>TRBJ2-7|-|TRBV21-1|once
TGTGCCAGCAGCAGAGGGGCGGGGCAGAACGCCTACGAGCAGTACTTC
CASSRGAGQNAYEQYF
>TRBJ1-2|-|TRBV27|-
TGTGCCAGCAGTCTACAGCCCAACTATGGCTACACCTTC
CASSLQPNYGYTF
>TRBJ2-7|TRBD1|TRBV18|-
TGTGCCAGCTCTACTGGACAGGGTGCCTACGAGCAGTACTTC
CASSTGQGAYEQYF
>TRBJ1-1|-|TRBV19|-
TGTGCCAGTACATGGTCGGGGGTCATGAACACTGAAGCTTTCTTT
CASTWSGVMNTEAFF
>TRBJ2-2|-|TRBV30|-
TGTGCCTGGAATCGCGGGAAGACCACCGGGGAGCTGTTTTTT
CAWNRGKTTGELFF
>TRBJ2-2|TRBD1|TRBV27|-
TGTGCCAGCAGTCCACACCTCCTGACAGGGCGCAGCGTGACCGGGGAGCTGTTTTTT
CASSPHLLTGRSVTGELFF
>TRBJ1-4|-|TRBV7-9|-
TGTGCCAGCAGCTTTTCCCCCGGGACTACATCTGAAAAACTGTTTTTT
CASSFSPGTTSEKLFF
>TRBJ2-3|TRBD2|TRBV5-4|-
TGTGCCAGCAGCCCCGGGACTAGCGGGAGGACAGATACGCAGTATTTT
CASSPGTSGRTDTQYF
>TRBJ2-7|TRBD2|TRBV27|-
TGTGCCAGCAGTCCCGGGACTAGCGGGAGGGACCACGAGCAGTACTTC
CASSPGTSGRDHEQYF
>TRBJ2-5|-|TRBV11-2|-
TGTGCCAGCAGCTTAGTCGGGGGAGTCCTCCAAGAGACCCAGTACTTC
CASSLVGGVLQETQYF
>TRBJ2-3|-|TRBV10-3|-
TGTGCCATCAGCTCCGCTCCGGGGATACGCACAGATACGCAGTATTTT
CAISSAPGIRTDTQYF
>TRBJ1-5|TRBD1|TRBV19|once
TGTGCCAGTAGTACCCCGGGACAGGGTAATCAGCCCCAGCATTTT
CASSTPGQGNQPQHF
>TRBJ1-1|-|TRBV6-6|-
TGTGCCAGCAGGCCCAGCCAAAATTGGTTCGACACTGAAGCTTTCTTT
CASRPSQNWFDTEAFF
>TRBJ2-3|-|TRBV5-1|-
TGCGCCAGCACCCGGGAGAAGGTGGGAGATACGCAGTATTTT
CASTREKVGDTQYF
>TRBJ2-1|-|TRBV15|-
TGTGCCACCAGCAGAGATAGAGCAGGGATTAATGAGCAGTTCTTC
CATSRDRAGINEQFF
>TRBJ2-7|-|TRBV30|-
TGTGCCTGGAGTGGGCTCGTCGAGCAGTACTTC
CAWSGLVEQYF
>TRBJ2-1|TRBD2|TRBV11-2|-
TGTGCCAGCAGCCAGAGACTAGCGGAGAACAATGAGCAGTTCTTC
CASSQRLAENNEQFF
>TRBJ2-7|TRBD2|TRBV9|-
TGTGCCAGCAGCGTGGGGACTAGCGGGAGCCACGAGCAGTACTTC
CASSVGTSGSHEQYF
>TRBJ1-1|-|TRBV10-3|-
TGTGCATCCCAATCTATCGCGGACACTGAAGCTTTCTTT
CASQSIADTEAFF
>TRBJ2-3|TRBD1|TRBV9|-
TGTGCCAGCAGCGGACAGGGGGCCAGCACAGATACGCAGTATTTT
CASSGQGASTDTQYF
>TRBJ2-1|TRBD2|TRBV11-2|-
TGTGCCAGCAGCTCCCGGACTAGCGGGAACAATGAGCAGTTCTTC
CASSSRTSGNNEQFF
>TRBJ2-3|-|TRBV5-1|-
TGCGCCAGCAGCTTGGGCTGGGACACAGATACGCAGTATTTT
CASSLGWDTDTQYF
>TRBJ2-2|-|TRBV15|-
TGTGCCACCAGGGAGAGGTCCCGGGAGCTGTTTTTT
CATRERSRELFF
>TRBJ1-1|-|TRBV6-6|once
TGTGCCAGCAGCCTCGGGGGGTACAGGGAGAACTCTGAAGCTTTCTTT
CASSLGGYRENSEAFF
>TRBJ2-1|TRBD2|TRBV11-3|-
TGTGCCAGCAGCTTAATCACGACTAGCGGAAACAATGAGCAGTTCTTC
CASSLITTSGNNEQFF
>TRBJ1-6|-|TRBV7-9|-
TGTGCCAGCAGCTTAGGTGTTTCACCCCTCCACTTT
CASSLGVSPLHF
>TRBJ2-7|TRBD2|TRBV7-8|-
TGTGCCAGCAGCTTATTGCGGGAGGGCCCCTACGAGCAGTACTTC
CASSLLREGPYEQYF
>TRBJ2-7|TRBD1|TRBV4-3|-
TGCGCCAGCAGCCAAGCGAGGACAGGAGTGTACGAGCAGTACTTC
CASSQARTGVYEQYF
>TRBJ2-2|-|TRBV7-9|once
TGTGCCAGCAGCTTAGCGCTGGGCGGGACGAACACCGGGGAGCTGTTTTTT
CASSLALGGTNTGELFF
>TRBJ2-2|-|TRBV6-6|-
TGTGCCAGCCGGCTAGCTCCCTCGTCCGGGGAGCTGTTTTTT
CASRLAPSSGELFF
>TRBJ2-5|-|TRBV27|few
TGTGCCAGCAAACCCCAAGTCGGTGAGACCCAGTACTTC
CASKPQVGETQYF
>TRBJ1-5|TRBD1|TRBV6-6|-
TGTGCCAGCAGTTTTCCGGACAGGATTAGCAATCAGCCCCAGCATTTT
CASSFPDRISNQPQHF
>TRBJ1-1|-|TRBV6-5|-
TGTGCCAGCAGGGAAGGTACCGAGAGGGGTGAAGCTTTCTTT
CASREGTERGEAFF
>TRBJ2-3|-|TRBV30|-
TGTGCCTGGAGCTACGGGGATGCAGATACGCAGTATTTT
CAWSYGDADTQYF
>TRBJ1-4|-|TRBV30|-
TGTGCCTGGAAACAAGGGCCCGGACGTGCTAATGAAAAACTGTTTTTT
CAWKQGPGRANEKLFF
>TRBJ2-1|-|TRBV7-9|-
TGTGCCAGCAGCTTAGCGCGGGGAAACATTTTGCTATCCAATGAGCAGTTCTTC
CASSLARGNILLSNEQFF
>TRBJ2-3|-|TRBV29-1|-
TGCAGCGGTATACAGGGCACAGATACGCAGTATTTT
CSGIQGTDTQYF
>TRBJ2-7|TRBD2|TRBV7-2|-
TGTGCCAGCAGCTTCGCGGGAGGGTACGAGCAGTACTTC
CASSFAGGYEQYF
>TRBJ2-7|-|TRBV5-4|-
TGTGCCAGCAGCTTGGGGCGGGATTTACCCTACGAGCAGTACTTC
CASSLGRDLPYEQYF
>TRBJ2-3|TRBD2|TRBV5-6|-
TGTGCCTCACGGGGGGTCGGGCGGAGCACAGATACGCAGTATTTT
CASRGVGRSTDTQYF
>TRBJ1-3|-|TRBV5-1|-
TGCGCCAGCAGCTTGGAAGTGAGCTCTGGAAACACCATATATTTT
CASSLEVSSGNTIYF
>TRBJ2-7|-|TRBV18|once
TGTGCCAGCTCACCGGACAGAAACACCTACGAGCAGTACTTC
CASSPDRNTYEQYF
>TRBJ2-1|TRBD2|TRBV30|-
TGTGCCTGGAGTGCCCTCGGACTAGCCGCCAATGAGCAGTTCTTC
CAWSALGLAANEQFF
>TRBJ2-1|TRBD2|TRBV18|-
TGTGCCAGCTCACCTTCTAGCGGGGGTTACAATGAGCAGTTCTTC
CASSPSSGGYNEQFF
>TRBJ2-7|TRBD2|TRBV19|-
TGTGCCAGTACCCAGGGAGCGGGAGGGAATACCTACGAGCAGTACTTC
CASTQGAGGNTYEQYF
>TRBJ2-7|-|TRBV5-5|few
TGTGCCAGCAGCTTGGGTTATACAGTTGGAACCTACGAGCAGTACTTC
CASSLGYTVGTYEQYF
>TRBJ2-1|-|TRBV27|-
TGTGCCAGCAGTTGGGTGTGGGGGGATGAGCAGTTCTTC
CASSWVWGDEQFF
>TRBJ2-1|TRBD2|TRBV5-4|-
TGTGCCAGCAGCTACTCCGGGACTAGCAATGAGCAGTTCTTC
CASSYSGTSNEQFF
>TRBJ2-2|-|TRBV10-1|-
TGCGCCAGCAGCCCTTGGAGTTCCGGGGCGGACGGGGAGCTGTTTTTT
CASSPWSSGADGELFF
>TRBJ2-3|-|TRBV7-2|-
TGTGCCAGCAGCTTAACCCAGACCACAGATACGCAGTATTTT
CASSLTQTTDTQYF
>TRBJ2-7|TRBD2|TRBV7-2|-
TGTGCCAGCAGCTTACTAGCGGGAGGGATCTCCTACGAGCAGTACTTC
CASSLLAGGISYEQYF
>TRBJ2-3|-|TRBV30|-
TGTGCCTGGACCGGACAGCAAAGCTTCACAGATACGCAGTATTTT
CAWTGQQSFTDTQYF
>TRBJ1-3|TRBD1|TRBV6-1|once
TGTGCCAGCAGGGGTCGACAGGGCTCTGGAAACACCATATATTTT
CASRGRQGSGNTIYF
>TRBJ1-5|-|TRBV19|-
TGTGCCAGTAGTGGGGCAGGGGCGAGCAATCAGCCCCAGCATTTT
CASSGAGASNQPQHF